This T cell receptor (beta chain) was identified in a study of neoadjuvant nivolumab and ipilimumab in lung cancer. Study-level findings and limits: Compared with tumor-adjacent uninvolved lung, resected tumors showed greater richness and clonality. Resected-tumor TCR richness correlated positively with pretherapy blood richness. TCR clonality did not significantly correlate with pathologic tumor regression. From pretherapy to surgery, tumor richness and clonality rose with dual therapy.

CDR3 length equals 15 residues. Per germline, CDR1 SGHDN and CDR2 FVKESK. Between the trimmed V and J ends, which lost 3 bases and 8 bases, there was a span of 16 bases. Worth noting for this clone: Its antigen is unknown.

Sequencing used immunoSEQ multiplex PCR; TCRdb keeps in-frame clones, though not all of them. The table shows about 25,000 clones, with around 86% occurring only once. The receptor's source is an adult with non-small cell lung cancer. This sample comprised tumor tissue, obtained after neoadjuvant nivolumab, alone or with ipilimumab, at or shortly before surgery. The chain employs TRBV14 and TRBJ1-4, with a possible D match to TRBD1 (5 bases). The CDR3 sequence: CASSQAGPYYEKLFF. CDR3 DNA sequence: TGTGCCAGCAGCCAGGCGGGACCCTACTACGAAAAACTGTTTTTT.